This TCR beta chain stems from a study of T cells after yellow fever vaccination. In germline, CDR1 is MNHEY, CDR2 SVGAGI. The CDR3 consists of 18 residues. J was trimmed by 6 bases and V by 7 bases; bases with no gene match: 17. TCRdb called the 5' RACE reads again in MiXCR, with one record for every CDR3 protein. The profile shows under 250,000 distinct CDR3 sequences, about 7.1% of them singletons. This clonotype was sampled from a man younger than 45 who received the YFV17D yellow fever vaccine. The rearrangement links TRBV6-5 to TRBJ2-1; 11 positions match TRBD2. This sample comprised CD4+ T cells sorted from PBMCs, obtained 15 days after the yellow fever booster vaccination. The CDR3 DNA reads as TGTGCCAGCAAGAGAATACTGGTAGCGGGAGGGCCCGGCAATGAGCAGTTCTTC. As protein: CASKRILVAGGPGNEQFF.